The 17 T cell receptor beta chains reported below all come from one sample, sequenced in a study of cytomegalovirus exposure and HLA in healthy donors. A multiplex PCR was run with 60 Vbeta primers and 13 Jbeta primers. This table comes from immunoSEQ multiplex PCR, and its TCRdb copy is limited to in-frame clones, with some not included. The profile covers 100,000 to 150,000 clones, with 70% to 85% appearing a single time and 3% to 4.5% taken by the ten largest. Sequenced material: PBMCs. These receptors all stem from a man aged 35 to 55 in good health and CMV-seropositive.

To note about this clone: Other nucleotide sequences in the sample specify the same CDR3. V and J are TRBV9 and TRBJ2-7; TRBD1 is a possible D gene (5 bases). CDR3 length equals 14 residues. V was pared by 0 bases and J by 1 base, with 8 bases between. Per the germline V gene, CDR1 is SGDLS and CDR2 is YYNGEE. In DNA form, the CDR3 reads TGTGCCAGCAGCGTAGAGCCAGGGTCCTACGAGCAGTACTTC. Its protein is CASSVEPGSYEQYF.

This clone was observed a handful of times. V is TRBV5-5 and J is TRBJ2-7; 13 bases match TRBD2. Germline lookup yields CDR1 SGHKS and CDR2 YYEKEE (reference sequence). The CDR3 covers 17 residues. V was clipped by 3 bases and J by 0 bases; unmatched bases: 6. For the CDR3, the DNA is TGTGCCAGCAGCTCTAAAGGGACTAGCGGGACCTCCTACGAGCAGTACTTC. Its translation: CASSSKGTSGTSYEQYF.

This chain connects TRBV7-2 to TRBJ2-7; 9 bases map to TRBD1. Germline V gene sequence: CDR1 SGHTA, CDR2 FQGNSA. This CDR3 comprises 14 residues. Trimming at V came to 1 base and at J to 4 bases, leaving 2 bases not matched to a gene. In DNA, the CDR3 is TGTGCCAGCAGCTTAGAGGACAGGGGTTACGAGCAGTACTTC. Protein: CASSLEDRGYEQYF. The entire variable domain, with the rest obtained from reference TRBV7-2 and TRBJ2-7, is as follows: GAGVSQSPSNKVTEKGKDVELRCDPISGHTALYWYRQSLGQGLEFLIYFQGNSAPDKSGLPSDRFSAERTGGSVSTLTIQRTQQEDSAVYLCASSLEDRGYEQYFGPGTRLTVT.

This chain links TRBV30 with TRBJ2-7, with D maybe TRBD1 (5 bases). The CDR3 sequence is 13 residues long. Germline V gives CDR1 GTSNPN, CDR2 SVGIG (reference sequence). Trimming removed 2 bases at V and 0 bases at J, with 8 bases between. The CDR3 DNA follows: TGTGCCTGGAGTCGGCAGGGCTCCTACGAGCAGTACTTC. Protein sequence: CAWSRQGSYEQYF. The full variable domain, with the rest looked up from reference TRBV30 and TRBJ2-7, is SQTIHQWPATLVQPVGSPLSLECTVEGTSNPNLYWYRQAAGRGLQLLFYSVGIGQISSEVPQNLSASRPQDRQFILSSKKLLLSDSGFYLCAWSRQGSYEQYFGPGTRLTVT.

The chain recombines TRBV19 with TRBJ1-2; 7 positions match TRBD1. Germline CDR1 and CDR2: LNHDA and SQIVND (reference sequence). This CDR3 is built from 15 residues. The V segment lost 3 bases and the J segment 2 bases; nucleotides outside the gene matches: 6. DNA for the CDR3: TGTGCCAGTAGTATCGGACAGGCCACCAACTATGGCTACACCTTC. It yields the protein CASSIGQATNYGYTF.

This CDR3 reads CASSQDPGLNTGELFF. In nucleotides, the CDR3 is TGCGCCAGCAGCCAAGATCCCGGACTCAACACCGGGGAGCTGTTTTTT. V gene TRBV4-1 combines with J gene TRBJ2-2; perhaps TRBD2 as D (5 bases). The length of the CDR3 is 16 residues. Trimming shortened V by 0 bases and J by 2 bases, and 10 bases separated the two germline ends. Germline V lookup: CDR1 MGHRA, CDR2 YSYEKL.

The J gene is TRBJ1-1, the V gene TRBV11-1; D is undetermined. V was pared by 2 bases and J by 1 base, with 5 bases between. Germline V lookup: CDR1 SGHAT, CDR2 FQDESV (reference sequence). The CDR3 sequence is 13 residues long. The CDR3 here is CASSLMRNTEAFF. The DNA for the CDR3 is TGTGCCAGCAGCTTAATGCGGAACACTGAAGCTTTCTTT.

The chain couples TRBV6-5 to TRBJ2-5, with D unresolved. Germline V gene data show CDR1 as MNHEY and CDR2 as SVGAGI. The V gene lost 6 bases and the J gene lost 0 bases, with 14 bases spanning the gap. CDR3 size: 15 residues. The CDR3 sequence is CASRAVLMYQETQYF. DNA for the CDR3: TGTGCCAGCAGAGCCGTCCTCATGTACCAAGAGACCCAGTACTTC.

There are a few counts of this clone. The CDR3 region is CATSIRTANTEAFF. In DNA, the CDR3 is TGTGCCACCAGCATTCGGACAGCGAACACTGAAGCTTTCTTT. The chain couples TRBV15 to TRBJ1-1, with D maybe TRBD1 (6 bases). In germline, CDR1 is LNHNV, CDR2 YYDKDF (reference sequence). This CDR3 is built from 14 residues. V gave up 4 bases and J gave up 1 base, with 10 bases separating them.

The chain has TRBV28 and TRBJ1-5; 7 bases fit TRBD1. The CDR3 is 18 residues long. The V and J ends lost 6 bases and 2 bases, in that order; junction bases with no gene match: 16. Germline assignment: CDR1 MDHEN and CDR2 SYDVKM. The CDR3 region is CASRVYRQGKFGNQPQHF. The CDR3 DNA is TGTGCCAGCAGAGTCTACCGACAGGGCAAATTTGGCAATCAGCCCCAGCATTTT. Variable domain in full (rest from reference TRBV28 and TRBJ1-5): DVKVTQSSRYLVKRTGEKVFLECVQDMDHENMFWYRQDPGLGLRLIYFSYDVKMKEKGDIPEGYSVSREKKERFSLILESASTNQTSMYLCASRVYRQGKFGNQPQHFGDGTRLSIL.

This sequence joins TRBV19 and TRBJ1-4; TRBD1 matches 7 bases. V shed 8 bases and J 5 bases; nucleotides not matched to a gene: 5. Germline CDR1 reads LNHDA; CDR2 reads SQIVND (reference sequence). The CDR3 consists of 13 residues. CDR3: CASAGTENEKLFF. In DNA form, the CDR3 reads TGTGCCAGTGCCGGGACAGAGAATGAAAAACTGTTTTTT.

The V gene is TRBV6-6, the J gene TRBJ2-7, with 11 bases lining up with TRBD2. Unmatched junction bases numbered 3, after V lost 5 bases and J lost 0 bases. CDR1 MNHNY and CDR2 SVGAGI come from the germline V gene (reference sequence). This CDR3 comprises 15 residues. CDR3 sequence reads: CASSTGLAGSYEQYF. As DNA, the CDR3 is TGTGCCAGCAGTACCGGACTAGCGGGCTCCTACGAGCAGTACTTC.

A single count supports this clone. The chain joins TRBV6-5 to TRBJ2-5; D is undetermined. Looked up from germline, CDR1 is MNHEY and CDR2 is SVGAGI. The CDR3 extends over 11 amino acids. The V and J ends lost 6 bases and 7 bases respectively, with 9 bases between them. CDR3 nucleotide sequence: TGTGCCAGCAGCGCGGTGGGGACCCAGTACTTC. Translating gives CASSAVGTQYF.

The gene calls are TRBV7-3 and TRBJ2-1; unclear D gene. Germline lookup yields CDR1 SGHTA and CDR2 FQGTGA. V lost 1 base to trimming and J lost 1 base, with 8 bases between them. CDR3 length equals 15 residues. The CDR3, as DNA: TGTGCCAGCAGCTTAAACGGCGGATCCTACAATGAGCAGTTCTTC. Translated: CASSLNGGSYNEQFF. Full variable domain (remainder filled in from reference TRBV7-3 and TRBJ2-1): GAGVSQTPSNKVTEKGKYVELRCDPISGHTALYWYRQSLGQGPEFLIYFQGTGAADDSGLPNDRFFAVRPEGSVSTLKIQRTERGDSAVYLCASSLNGGSYNEQFFGPGTRLTVL.

The V and J genes are TRBV4-2 and TRBJ2-2, with 7 bases lining up with TRBD1. The length of the CDR3 is 14 residues. The germline V gene encodes CDR1 LGHNA and CDR2 YNFKEQ. Trimming removed 4 bases from V and 7 bases from J; junction bases left unmatched: 6. The chain's CDR3 is CASSLGTVSGELFF. CDR3 coding DNA: TGTGCCAGCAGCCTGGGGACAGTGAGCGGGGAGCTGTTTTTT.

J is TRBJ2-3 and V is TRBV6-4; the match to TRBD1 covers 8 bases. The CDR3 runs 16 residues. V lost 0 bases, J lost 5 bases, and 7 bases stayed unmatched. CDR1 is MRHNA, CDR2 SNTAGT, per germline. CDR3 region: CASSDSGTGIGDTQYF. CDR3 nucleotide sequence: TGTGCCAGCAGTGACTCCGGGACAGGCATAGGAGATACGCAGTATTTT.

The chain couples TRBV5-1 to TRBJ2-3, with 14 positions matching TRBD2. The CDR3 runs 18 residues. With V trimmed by 4 bases and J by 8 bases, 15 bases remained unmatched. Germline CDR1 reads SGHRS; CDR2 reads YFSETQ. Written as DNA, the CDR3 is TGCGCCAGCAGCGCGGGACAGGGAGGGACTAGCGGGAGAGGTACGCAGTATTTT. Amino acids: CASSAGQGGTSGRGTQYF.